These 31 T cell receptor beta chains originate from one sample sequenced in a study of liver allograft versus peripheral blood T cells. About the research overall: Hepatic allograft T cell receptor repertoires were evaluated relative to those present in recipients' peripheral blood.

From the reads, TCRdb called clonotypes with MiXCR, one entry per CDR3 protein. The sample carries about 8,400 distinct CDR3 sequences, under 20% recorded once. Source of these receptors: a human patient who had a liver transplant. Some T cells may possibly be graft donor cells.

This clonotype is medium-sized in the sample. The chain joins TRBV6-1 to TRBJ1-6; D gene uncertain. V was shortened by 7 bases and J by 6 bases, with 13 bases between the two germline ends. CDR1 and CDR2 from the germline V gene are MNHNS and SASEGT. The CDR3 is 14 residues long. The CDR3 DNA follows: TGTGCCAGCATTGAGCGACCGACTAATTCACCCCTCCACTTT. It yields the protein CASIERPTNSPLHF.

The chain recombines TRBV20-1 with TRBJ1-1, with 8 nucleotides matching TRBD1. The germline V gene encodes CDR1 DFQATT and CDR2 SNEGSKA (reference sequence). The CDR3 runs to 13 residues. After removal of 1 base from V and 10 bases from J, the junction contained 8 bases not matched to a gene. The CDR3 coding sequence is TGCAGTGCTAGAGGAGGACAGGGCCCCGCAGCTTTCTTT. It is translated as CSARGGQGPAAFF.

Within the sample, this clonotype is medium-sized. J is TRBJ2-3 and V is TRBV6-1, with 9 nucleotides matching TRBD2. This CDR3 has 16 amino acids. Looked up from germline, CDR1 is MNHNS and CDR2 is SASEGT. The trim removed 5 bases at V and 0 bases at J, leaving 6 bases unmatched. The CDR3 sequence: CASSLRTSVSTDTQYF. CDR3 DNA: TGTGCCAGCAGTTTACGGACTAGCGTTAGCACAGATACGCAGTATTTT.

Remarks on this clonotype: This sequence may be a read error, since a much larger clone differs from it by one base. The gene calls are TRBV14 and TRBJ1-3; no clear D. The CDR3 covers 15 residues. Germline CDR1 reads SGHDN; CDR2 reads FVKESK. The CDR3 nucleotides are TGTGCCATCAGCCGCTCCCCTATACTCAGCGGCACCATATATTTT. This codes for CAISRSPILSGTIYF.

The chain couples TRBV20-1 to TRBJ1-3, with D unresolved. The CDR3 contains 14 residues. Germline CDR1 and CDR2: DFQATT and SNEGSKA (reference sequence). V lost 0 bases and J lost 4, with 10 bases in between. CDR3 residues: CSARDRSGGNTIYF. The CDR3 bases are TGCAGTGCTAGAGACCGAAGTGGGGGAAACACCATATATTTT.

Relative to its sample, this clonotype is medium-sized. The J gene is TRBJ1-2, the V gene TRBV14, with D possibly matching TRBD1 (6 bases). V lost 4 bases and J 3 bases, leaving 9 bases between the germline ends. The germline V gene has CDR1 SGHDN and CDR2 FVKESK. The CDR3 totals 13 residues. The CDR3 DNA reads TGTGCCAGCAGCCGGGACAATCACTATGGCTACACCTTC. Its translation: CASSRDNHYGYTF. Looking up the rest from reference TRBV14 and TRBJ1-2 gives the full variable domain: EAGVTQFPSHSVIEKGQTVTLRCDPISGHDNLYWYRRVMGKEIKFLLHFVKESKQDESGMPNNRFLAERTGGTYSTLKVQPAELEDSGVYFCASSRDNHYGYTFGSGTRLTVV.

Only a few counts were recorded for this clonotype. This chain connects TRBV25-1 to TRBJ1-6; D ambiguous. The V end was cut by 1 base, the J end by 0 bases, with 7 bases between. The CDR3 sequence is 16 residues long. Germline CDR1 and CDR2: MGHDK and SYGVNS. The chain's CDR3 is CASSESSSSYNSPLHF. CDR3 sequence (DNA): TGTGCCAGCAGTGAATCTTCGAGCTCCTATAATTCACCCCTCCACTTT.

This clonotype was seen at least ten times. The chain is built from TRBV5-6 and TRBJ2-7, with 11 bases identical to TRBD2. The CDR3 is 17 residues long. Losses at the gene ends were 5 bases for V and 2 bases for J; bases not matched to a gene: 12. The germline V gene encodes CDR1 SGHDT and CDR2 YYEEEE. The CDR3 DNA reads as TGTGCCAGCAGGGGAGGGCCCACTAGCGGGAGTACCTACGAGCAGTACTTC. Protein product: CASRGGPTSGSTYEQYF.

The chain combines TRBV24-1 with TRBJ1-1; the D gene is possibly TRBD1 (6 bases). The germline V and J ends were trimmed by 11 bases and 1 base, with 22 bases remaining between them. Per the germline V gene, CDR1 is KGHDR and CDR2 is SFDVKD. This CDR3 is built from 16 residues. CDR3 coding DNA: TGTGCCAGGGTCATGGGGGCGGTAGAACGGAACACTGAAGCTTTCTTT. As protein: CARVMGAVERNTEAFF.

By sample share, this clonotype is medium-sized. The genes are TRBV18 and TRBJ2-6; 7 bases match TRBD1. The CDR3 is 18 residues long. Germline V gene data show CDR1 as KGHSH and CDR2 as LQKENI. Germline trimming cut 1 base from V and 0 bases from J; bases unmatched to any gene: 6. The CDR3 DNA reads TGTGCCAGCTCACCACTGGACAGGTTCTCCTCTGGGGCCAACGTCCTGACTTTC. Its translation: CASSPLDRFSSGANVLTF.

This clonotype was observed at least ten times. The chain recombines TRBV19 with TRBJ1-1, with D perhaps matching TRBD1 (6 bases). The V gene's germline CDR1 is LNHDA and CDR2 SQIVND (reference sequence). Trimming pared 3 bases from V and 1 base from J, leaving 9 bases between. This CDR3 comprises 14 residues. This CDR3 is CASSIRTENTEAFF. Here the CDR3 DNA reads TGTGCCAGTAGTATTCGGACAGAGAACACTGAAGCTTTCTTT. The whole variable domain, filled in from reference TRBV19 and TRBJ1-1, reads DGGITQSPKYLFRKEGQNVTLSCEQNLNHDAMYWYRQDPGQGLRLIYYSQIVNDFQKGDIAEGYSVSREKKESFPLTVTSAQKNPTAFYLCASSIRTENTEAFFGQGTRLTVV.

This clonotype counts as medium-sized. The chain couples TRBV6-1 to TRBJ1-6, with D possibly matching TRBD1 (6 bases). V was pared by 4 bases and J by 3 bases, with 10 bases between. The germline CDR1 and CDR2 sequences are MNHNS and SASEGT. This CDR3 contains 15 residues. The CDR3 coding sequence is TGTGCCAGCAGTGTACAGGGTATCTATAATTCACCCCTCCACTTT. Its protein product is CASSVQGIYNSPLHF.

This chain joins TRBV2 and TRBJ2-1; 9 nucleotides line up with TRBD1. Germline V gene lookup returns CDR1 SNHLY and CDR2 FYNNEI. The CDR3 loop spans 16 amino acids. Trimming cost V 6 bases and J 1 base; bases outside gene matches: 7. The CDR3 is CASRGQGGSSYNEQFF. The CDR3 nucleotides are TGTGCCAGCAGGGGACAGGGAGGGAGTTCCTACAATGAGCAGTTCTTC.

The chain uses TRBV4-2 and TRBJ1-6; possible D gene TRBD1, 5 bases. Germline V gives CDR1 LGHNA, CDR2 YNFKEQ. The CDR3 covers 15 residues. Trimming cost V 4 bases and J 5 bases, with 12 bases left between them. This CDR3 reads CASSRDWGDNSPLHF. The DNA for the CDR3 is TGTGCCAGCAGCCGAGACTGGGGCGATAATTCACCCCTCCACTTT.

Notes on this clonotype: Being one base from a much bigger clone, this may be a read error. The chain recombines TRBV30 with TRBJ1-2; D is possibly TRBD1 (5 bases). This CDR3 contains 14 residues. Germline V gene data show CDR1 as GTSNPN and CDR2 as SVGIG (reference sequence). Trimming took 5 bases from V and 4 from J, leaving 17 bases between them. The CDR3 reads CAWGETRGGYGYTF. The DNA for the CDR3 is TGTGCCTGGGGCGAGACCCGGGGGGGCTATGGCTACACCTTC.

This clonotype was picked up many times. The chain couples TRBV6-1 to TRBJ2-5; D is ambiguous. The CDR3 totals 16 residues. Germline V gene lookup returns CDR1 MNHNS and CDR2 SASEGT. Trimming removed 3 bases at V and 2 bases at J, with 16 bases between. CDR3 nucleotides: TGTGCCAGCAGTGATTGGCCATCTAGAAAGCAAGAGACCCAGTACTTC. This translates into CASSDWPSRKQETQYF.

This clonotype was observed at least ten times. V gene TRBV20-1 combines with J gene TRBJ2-3; TRBD2 aligns across 13 bases. The junction had 8 bases not matched to a gene; V was cut back by 6 bases and J by 5 bases. Germline CDR1 reads DFQATT; CDR2 reads SNEGSKA (reference sequence). This CDR3 is built from 15 residues. The CDR3 reads CSALGLAGEGDTQYF. In nucleotides, the CDR3 is TGCAGTGCCCTAGGACTAGCGGGAGAGGGAGATACGCAGTATTTT.

This clonotype showed up just a few times. The chain employs TRBV9 and TRBJ2-5; possibly TRBD1 or TRBD2 for D (5 bases each). CDR3 length: 14 amino acids. Trimming pared 3 bases from V and 5 bases from J, leaving 14 bases between. Germline V gene sequence: CDR1 SGDLS, CDR2 YYNGEE. CDR3 nucleotide sequence: TGTGCCAGCAGCGAGGGGACGCTTGGGGAGACCCAGTACTTC. It translates to CASSEGTLGETQYF.

The rearrangement uses TRBV12-3 or TRBV12-4 and TRBJ2-7, with TRBD1 matching over 8 bases. V was pared by 6 bases and J by 5 bases, with 3 bases of the junction left unmatched. The CDR3 is 12 amino acids. CDR3 in DNA: TGTGCCAGCAGGGAGGACAGGGACGAGCAGTACTTC. The encoded protein is CASREDRDEQYF.

The CDR3 sequence: CSATHPGHYQETQYF. The CDR3 nucleotides are TGCAGTGCCACACACCCGGGACACTACCAAGAGACCCAGTACTTC. This chain uses TRBV20-1 with TRBJ2-5; D is perhaps TRBD1 (6 bases). Germline assignment: CDR1 DFQATT and CDR2 SNEGSKA (reference sequence). Trimming left V 6 bases short and J 0 bases short, with 17 bases between. This CDR3 region has 15 residues.

Comments on this clonotype: Since a much larger clone is just one base distant, this may be a read error. The genes are TRBV27 and TRBJ2-1, with 8 bases aligning to TRBD2. Germline V gene lookup returns CDR1 MNHEY and CDR2 SMNVEV (reference sequence). There are 16 residues in the CDR3. V trimming: 5 bases; J trimming: 5 bases; junction bases outside the gene matches: 11. CDR3 in DNA: TGTGCCAGCAGTGATTTAACCACTAGCGGACACAATGAGCAGTTCTTC. Amino acid sequence: CASSDLTTSGHNEQFF.

This clonotype has a count of ten or more. This rearrangement joins TRBV6-1 to TRBJ1-3; D not certain. V was shortened by 8 bases and J by 0 bases, with 14 bases between the two germline ends. Germline V gene sequence: CDR1 MNHNS, CDR2 SASEGT. The length of the CDR3 is 15 residues. CDR3 residues: CASGLSKSSGNTIYF. The CDR3 DNA sequence: TGTGCCAGCGGCCTTTCCAAGAGCTCTGGAAACACCATATATTTT.

This clonotype counts as medium-sized. The chain is built from TRBV29-1 and TRBJ1-2; TRBD1 matches 7 bases. Losses at the gene ends were 6 bases for V and 6 bases for J; bases not matched to a gene: 4. The CDR3 sequence is 11 residues long. Germline CDR1 and CDR2: SQVTM and ANQGSEA. In DNA form, the CDR3 reads TGCAGCGTGGCGGGACAGAATGGCTACACCTTC. Amino acid sequence: CSVAGQNGYTF.

This clonotype has at least ten counts. The CDR3 DNA sequence: TGTGCCAGCTCACCCCAGGGGGTAGCAGAGACCCAGTACTTC. Translating it yields CASSPQGVAETQYF. The J gene is TRBJ2-5, the V gene TRBV18; 7 bases line up with TRBD1. This CDR3 is 14 amino acids long. With V trimmed by 3 bases and J by 4 bases, 5 bases remained unmatched. The germline gives CDR1 KGHSH, CDR2 LQKENI. The variable domain in full, completed from reference TRBV18 and TRBJ2-5, reads NAGVMQNPRHLVRRRGQEARLRCSPMKGHSHVYWYRQLPEEGLKFMVYLQKENIIDESGMPKERFSAEFPKEGPSILRIQQVVRGDSAAYFCASSPQGVAETQYFGPGTRLLVL.

In its sample, this clonotype is medium-sized (0.01 to 0.1%). The chain couples TRBV6-5 to TRBJ1-5; D is ambiguous. CDR3 length: 15 residues. The V end was cut by 0 bases, the J end by 0 bases, with 6 bases between. Germline CDR1 MNHEY, CDR2 SVGAGI. The CDR3 DNA is TGTGCCAGCAGTTACTCAGGGAATAGCAATCAGCCCCAGCATTTT. Translating it yields CASSYSGNSNQPQHF.

By share, this clonotype ranks as medium-sized. J is TRBJ2-7 and V is TRBV18; TRBD2 matches at 11 bases. This CDR3 has 15 residues. Germline V gene sequence: CDR1 KGHSH, CDR2 LQKENI. With V trimmed by 2 bases and J by 4 bases, 4 bases remained unmatched. The DNA for the CDR3 is TGTGCCAGCTCACCAGATCTAGCGGGAGGATACGAGCAGTACTTC. This sequence encodes CASSPDLAGGYEQYF. The full variable domain, its missing parts supplied by reference TRBV18 and TRBJ2-7, is NAGVMQNPRHLVRRRGQEARLRCSPMKGHSHVYWYRQLPEEGLKFMVYLQKENIIDESGMPKERFSAEFPKEGPSILRIQQVVRGDSAAYFCASSPDLAGGYEQYFGPGTRLTVT.

This clonotype was counted many times. V usage is TRBV12-3 or TRBV12-4 and J usage is TRBJ2-7; D is undetermined. The V end lost 7 bases, the J end lost 2 bases, and 24 bases lay between the germline ends. The CDR3 spans 17 residues. CDR3 region: CASTFTSGGNLPYEQYF. CDR3 DNA sequence: TGTGCCAGCACCTTTACCTCTGGCGGCAACCTACCCTACGAGCAGTACTTC.

This clonotype counts as medium-sized (0.01 to 0.1%). The chain couples TRBV6-5 to TRBJ2-7; 7 positions agree with TRBD1. The CDR3 spans 16 residues. The ends lost 4 bases at V and 0 bases at J; junction bases unmatched: 9. The V gene's germline CDR1 is MNHEY and CDR2 SVGAGI. Written as DNA, the CDR3 is TGTGCCAGCAGTTCGACCGACAGGGTCAGCTCCTACGAGCAGTACTTC. This translates into CASSSTDRVSSYEQYF.

The chain combines TRBV3-1 with TRBJ1-3, with D uncertain. V dropped 2 bases and J dropped 0 bases, with 11 bases sitting between them. Germline V gene lookup returns CDR1 LGHDT and CDR2 YNNKEL (reference sequence). There are 16 residues in the CDR3. CDR3 sequence (DNA): TGTGCCAGCAGCCAATCCAGGAGCACCTCTGGAAACACCATATATTTT. This sequence encodes CASSQSRSTSGNTIYF.

This clonotype was counted between two and nine times. The J gene is TRBJ1-6, the V gene TRBV2, with D uncertain. The V gene's germline CDR1 is SNHLY and CDR2 FYNNEI. The CDR3 totals 15 residues. V was shortened by 4 bases and J by 7 bases, with 14 bases between the two germline ends. The CDR3 region is CASSGVFSQNSPLHF. The CDR3 bases are TGTGCCAGCAGTGGGGTTTTTTCTCAGAATTCACCCCTCCACTTT.

This clonotype was picked up one time. The chain employs TRBV2 and TRBJ1-2; the D gene is possibly TRBD1 (5 bases). The CDR3 is made up of 15 amino acids. The V end was cut by 7 bases, the J end by 1 base, with 16 bases between. Per the germline V gene, CDR1 is SNHLY and CDR2 is FYNNEI. The CDR3 DNA follows: TGTGCCAGCAATCCAAACAGGCCACTTAACTATGGCTACACCTTC. Translated: CASNPNRPLNYGYTF.